Listed below are T cell receptor beta chains from one sample, sequenced in a study of blood T cell repertoires in COVID-19. Sequencing used immunoSEQ multiplex PCR; TCRdb keeps in-frame clones, though not all of them. Seen here are some 190,000 clones, under 85% observed once, and the top ten hold approximately 6.9%. The specimen was peripheral blood. These receptors all stem from a man older than 75 with COVID-19, enrolled during active disease. CDR3s include the opening cysteine and the closing phenylalanine or tryptophan. D genes are given only for firm matches. Some rows mark clone size as missing; the rest say once, few, many or name a class of expanded clone.

NA | TRBJ1-4 | TRBD1 | TRBV18 | TGTGCCAGCTCAGTACAGGGGATCTCAACTAATGAAAAACTGTTTTTT | CASSVQGISTNEKLFF
once | TRBJ2-3 | NA | TRBV24-1 | TGTGCCACCAGTGATTCCGGAGCAAGCACAGATACGCAGTATTTT | CATSDSGASTDTQYF
NA | TRBJ2-1 | TRBD1 | TRBV18 | TGTGCCAGCTCACCGGCAGGGGGAAATGAGCAGTTCTTC | CASSPAGGNEQFF
NA | TRBJ1-5 | TRBD1 | TRBV2 | TGTGCCAGCGGATCCCGGGACAGGTTAAGGCCCCAGCATTTT | CASGSRDRLRPQHF
NA | TRBJ2-2 | NA | TRBV3-1/TRBV3-2 | TGTGCCAGCGCCTTAGGGGCCGGGGAGCTGTTTTTT | CASALGAGELFF
NA | TRBJ2-7 | NA | TRBV6-2/TRBV6-3 | TGTGCCAGCAGTTACTCCGTTACAGGGAAACAGACCTACGAGCAGTACTTC | CASSYSVTGKQTYEQYF
NA | TRBJ2-3 | NA | TRBV3-1/TRBV3-2 | TGTGCCAGCAGCCAAGGTCCTCCTCGCACAGATACGCAGTATTTT | CASSQGPPRTDTQYF
NA | TRBJ1-2 | TRBD1 | TRBV5-6 | TGTGCCAGCAGCTTGGCGACAGGGAGGATCTATGGCTACACCTTC | CASSLATGRIYGYTF
NA | TRBJ2-7 | TRBD1 | TRBV7-8 | TGTGCCAGCAGCACAGGGGGCCTCGAGCAGTACTTC | CASSTGGLEQYF
few | TRBJ2-7 | TRBD1 | TRBV18 | TGTGCCAGCTCATCGGTCTGGGACAGCTACGAGCAGTACTTC | CASSSVWDSYEQYF
NA | TRBJ2-3 | TRBD2 | TRBV9 | TGTGCCAGCACCTTGACTAGCGGAGCAGATACGCAGTATTTT | CASTLTSGADTQYF
NA | TRBJ2-2 | TRBD1 | TRBV2 | TGTGCCAGCATTGAACAGGGGTGGTCCGGGGAGCTGTTTTTT | CASIEQGWSGELFF
NA | TRBJ1-4 | NA | TRBV6-1 | TGTGCCAGCAGTGAGGTACGGGGGGATGAAAAACTGTTTTTT | CASSEVRGDEKLFF
NA | TRBJ1-1 | TRBD1 | TRBV4-3 | TGCGCCAGCAGCCAACGGACAGGGGGAAACACTGAAGCTTTCTTT | CASSQRTGGNTEAFF
NA | TRBJ2-5 | NA | TRBV6-5 | TGTGCCAGCAGTCGGGACTCGTGGGGTGGGACCCAGTACTTC | CASSRDSWGGTQYF
NA | TRBJ1-5 | NA | TRBV5-5 | TGTGCCAGCAGCTTGTCGGGAGGCAATCAGCCCCAGCATTTT | CASSLSGGNQPQHF
NA | TRBJ1-3 | TRBD1 | TRBV6-1 | TGTGCCAGCAGCTCCGGACAGGGTGGCGGAAACACCATATATTTT | CASSSGQGGGNTIYF
NA | TRBJ1-5 | TRBD1 | TRBV6-1 | TGTGCCAGCAGTGAAACACAGGGGAATCAGCCCCAGCATTTT | CASSETQGNQPQHF
NA | TRBJ2-2 | NA | TRBV6-5 | TGTGCCAGCAGCTGGCGGGCGGCGAACACCGGGGAGCTGTTTTTT | CASSWRAANTGELFF
NA | TRBJ1-6 | TRBD1 | TRBV10-3 | TGTGCCATCAGTGAAGACAGGGAGAATTCACCCCTCCACTTT | CAISEDRENSPLHF
few | TRBJ1-2 | TRBD1 | TRBV18 | TGTGCCAGCTCACCCGGACAGGGTCCGGGATATGGCTACACCTTC | CASSPGQGPGYGYTF
NA | TRBJ1-3 | NA | TRBV3-1/TRBV3-2 | TGTGCCAGCAGCCAAGATGGGGCTTCTGGAAACACCATATATTTT | CASSQDGASGNTIYF
NA | TRBJ2-5 | TRBD1 | TRBV10-2 | TGCGCCAGCAGCAGGGGGCGCTTCGAGACCCAGTACTTC | CASSRGRFETQYF
NA | TRBJ1-2 | TRBD1 | TRBV6-2/TRBV6-3 | TGTGCCAGCAGTTACTCGACTACAGGGGTCTATGGCTACACCTTC | CASSYSTTGVYGYTF
NA | TRBJ2-6 | TRBD1 | TRBV5-4 | TGTGCCAGCAGCCTTAGACAGGGATGGGTCTCTGGGGCCAACGTCCTGACTTTC | CASSLRQGWVSGANVLTF
NA | TRBJ1-6 | TRBD1 | TRBV11-2 | TGTGCCAGCAGCCATTTACGGGACAGAAGCGGTTCACCCCTCCACTTT | CASSHLRDRSGSPLHF
NA | TRBJ2-5 | NA | TRBV10-3 | TGTGCCGGCTCTGCGGGGTTTCAAGAGACCCAGTACTTC | CAGSAGFQETQYF
NA | TRBJ2-1 | NA | TRBV7-3 | TGTGCCAGCAGCTTAAGCGCGGACAATGAGCAGTTCTTC | CASSLSADNEQFF
NA | TRBJ2-3 | NA | TRBV11-2 | TGTGCCAGCAGCTTACGTACTTGGGGGGGCCCAGATACGCAGTATTTT | CASSLRTWGGPDTQYF
NA | TRBJ1-1 | NA | TRBV6-5 | TGTGCCACCCAGACAGAAGAGAACACTGAAGCTTTCTTT | CATQTEENTEAFF
few | TRBJ2-2 | NA | TRBV7-3 | TGTGCCAGCAGCCCTACTAGCCCCGGGGAGCTGTTTTTT | CASSPTSPGELFF
NA | TRBJ2-2 | NA | TRBV18 | TGTGCCAGCTCACCACCGTTGGGGCTCACCGGGGAGCTGTTTTTT | CASSPPLGLTGELFF
NA | TRBJ1-3 | NA | TRBV5-1 | TGCGCCAGCAGCTTGGACGGGAGCTCTGGAAACACCATATATTTT | CASSLDGSSGNTIYF
NA | TRBJ1-1 | NA | TRBV12-5 | TGTGCTAGTGTTTCGGGTGTGAACACTGAAGCTTTCTTT | CASVSGVNTEAFF
NA | TRBJ2-7 | TRBD2 | TRBV3-1/TRBV3-2 | TGTGCCAGCACCCCAGGGAGGGGCGAGCAGTACTTC | CASTPGRGEQYF
once | TRBJ2-2 | TRBD2 | TRBV6-5 | TGTGCCAGCAGTTTTTTCGGCGGGGGGATCACCGGGGAGCTGTTTTTT | CASSFFGGGITGELFF
NA | TRBJ2-1 | NA | TRBV4-1 | TGCGCCAGCAGCCAAGCTTCGGGGAGTCAGCAGTTCTTC | CASSQASGSQQFF
NA | TRBJ1-5 | NA | TRBV6-5 | TGTGCCACCTTTGGGGGGGCCACCAACCCTCAGCCCCAGCATTTT | CATFGGATNPQPQHF
NA | TRBJ1-1 | TRBD1 | TRBV3-1/TRBV3-2 | TGTGCCAGCAGGGGGACAGGGAAATCTTTCTTT | CASRGTGKSFF
NA | TRBJ1-2 | TRBD1 | TRBV15 | TGTGCCACCAGCGGACTCAGACAGGGCGCCTATGGCTACACCTTC | CATSGLRQGAYGYTF
NA | TRBJ2-5 | NA | TRBV9 | TGTGCCAGCAGCGTAGTCGGGGGAGGCCAAGAGACCCAGTACTTC | CASSVVGGGQETQYF
NA | TRBJ2-3 | TRBD2 | TRBV18 | TGTGCCAGCTCACAATTAGCGGGGGCCATAGATACGCAGTATTTT | CASSQLAGAIDTQYF
NA | TRBJ2-3 | NA | TRBV13 | TGTGCCAGCAGCAAAGCCGGGACACAGGAGACAGATACGCAGTATTTT | CASSKAGTQETDTQYF
NA | TRBJ1-1 | TRBD1 | TRBV6-1 | TGTGCCAGCAGTGAGACGGACAGGGACGGTGGAGCTTTCTTT | CASSETDRDGGAFF
NA | TRBJ2-3 | TRBD2 | TRBV5-1 | TGCGCCAGCAAGACGGGGGGGCCGAGTAATGCAGATACGCAGTATTTT | CASKTGGPSNADTQYF
once | TRBJ1-6 | TRBD1 | TRBV11-3 | TGTGCCAGCAGCGCCGGGACAGGGGGTTCACCCCTCCACTTT | CASSAGTGGSPLHF
NA | TRBJ2-2 | TRBD2 | TRBV10-3 | TGTGCCATCAGTGACGGACTAGACACCGGGGAGCTGTTTTTT | CAISDGLDTGELFF
NA | TRBJ1-4 | NA | TRBV4-2 | TGTGCCAGCAGCCAAGAGTGGGGGGGTTGGGAAAAACTGTTTTTT | CASSQEWGGWEKLFF
NA | TRBJ1-2 | NA | TRBV19 | TGTGCCAGTAGTATTACTACGAGCTACACCTTC | CASSITTSYTF
NA | TRBJ2-3 | TRBD1 | TRBV5-4 | TGTGCCAGCAGCGGGACAGGGCGGACAGATACGCAGTATTTT | CASSGTGRTDTQYF
NA | TRBJ1-3 | NA | TRBV6-2/TRBV6-3 | TGTGCCAGCAGTACCGGTTTGGTAACTGGAAACACCATATATTTT | CASSTGLVTGNTIYF
NA | TRBJ1-2 | TRBD1 | TRBV14 | TGTGCCAACCGGACAGGGAAGAGTACTGGCTACACCTTC | CANRTGKSTGYTF
NA | TRBJ2-5 | NA | TRBV5-1 | TGCGCCAGCAGCGTAGGGCAGGGTCAAGAGACCCAGTACTTC | CASSVGQGQETQYF
NA | TRBJ2-1 | TRBD2 | TRBV19 | TGTGCCAGTAGTATTGCGGGGGACAATGAGCAGTTCTTC | CASSIAGDNEQFF
NA | TRBJ2-5 | NA | TRBV5-1 | TGCGCCAGCAGCTTGGGCGGGTCAGGCCAAGAGACCCAGTACTTC | CASSLGGSGQETQYF
NA | TRBJ2-7 | TRBD1 | TRBV6-6 | TGTGCCAGCAGTTACGGGAACAGGGGAGACTACGAGCAGTACTTC | CASSYGNRGDYEQYF
many | TRBJ1-4 | NA | TRBV6-2/TRBV6-3 | TGTGCCAGCAGTCGAGGGACTGGGGAAAAACTGTTTTTT | CASSRGTGEKLFF
NA | TRBJ1-1 | NA | TRBV10-3 | TGTGCCATCAGTGAGTGGGGAAGCGGGAACACTGAAGCTTTCTTT | CAISEWGSGNTEAFF
NA | TRBJ2-2 | TRBD1 | TRBV2 | TGTGCCAGCAGTTACGACAGGGGATCCACCGGGGAGCTGTTTTTT | CASSYDRGSTGELFF
NA | TRBJ2-5 | NA | TRBV7-2 | TGTGCCAGCAGCTTATCAATTTGGGGGCAGGCGACGAAAGAGACCCAGTACTTC | CASSLSIWGQATKETQYF